The rows below give T cell receptor beta chains drawn from one sample of a study of T cell changes during pregnancy in multiple sclerosis. Using immunoSEQ multiplex PCR, the repertoire was profiled, and TCRdb retains in-frame clones only, with some absent. The sample shows 55,000 to 65,000 clones, almost 95% of them seen only once. Material: peripheral blood, obtained in the first trimester of pregnancy. The receptors come from a female donor with multiple sclerosis, enrolled in a pregnancy study. CDR3s include the opening cysteine and the closing phenylalanine or tryptophan. Fields, in order: CDR3 protein, CDR3 DNA, clone size, D gene, V gene, J gene. D genes are given only for firm matches. Size is stated for part of the rows, as once, few or many counts, or as a class when the clone is expanded.

CDR3 protein: CASSQDRRYEKLFF; CDR3 DNA: TGTGCCAGCAGCCAGGACAGGAGATATGAAAAACTGTTTTTT; clone size: NA; D gene: TRBD1; V gene: TRBV7-6; J gene: TRBJ1-4
CDR3 protein: CASSNSWPEQYF; CDR3 DNA: TGTGCCAGCAGTAACAGTTGGCCCGAGCAGTACTTC; clone size: NA; D gene: NA; V gene: TRBV27; J gene: TRBJ2-7
CDR3 protein: CASSLVPPLQVPGEKLFF; CDR3 DNA: TGTGCCAGCAGCTTAGTCCCCCCCCTACAGGTACCGGGTGAAAAACTGTTTTTT; clone size: NA; D gene: NA; V gene: TRBV7-6; J gene: TRBJ1-4
CDR3 protein: CASSLGGKGQETQYF; CDR3 DNA: TGTGCCAGCAGCCTTGGGGGGAAGGGGCAAGAGACCCAGTACTTC; clone size: NA; D gene: NA; V gene: TRBV11-3; J gene: TRBJ2-5
CDR3 protein: CASSPFRFYNSGNTIYF; CDR3 DNA: TGTGCCAGCAGCCCGTTTCGATTTTACAACTCTGGAAACACCATATATTTT; clone size: NA; D gene: NA; V gene: TRBV9; J gene: TRBJ1-3
CDR3 protein: CASSPPWGGSETQYF; CDR3 DNA: TGTGCCAGCAGCCCCCCCTGGGGGGGCTCAGAGACCCAGTACTTC; clone size: NA; D gene: NA; V gene: TRBV7-9; J gene: TRBJ2-5
CDR3 protein: CASSLAGGNGNIQYF; CDR3 DNA: TGTGCCAGCAGCTTAGCGGGGGGAAACGGGAACATTCAGTACTTC; clone size: NA; D gene: NA; V gene: TRBV7-9; J gene: TRBJ2-4
CDR3 protein: CASSLGGAIQETQYF; CDR3 DNA: TGTGCCAGCAGCCTCGGAGGGGCCATCCAAGAGACCCAGTACTTC; clone size: NA; D gene: NA; V gene: TRBV6-5; J gene: TRBJ2-5
CDR3 protein: CASAAGLAGGGKQFF; CDR3 DNA: TGTGCCAGCGCCGCGGGACTAGCGGGGGGCGGGAAGCAGTTCTTC; clone size: once; D gene: TRBD2; V gene: TRBV6-6; J gene: TRBJ2-1
CDR3 protein: CASGLITGTGYEQYF; CDR3 DNA: TGTGCTAGTGGTTTGATAACCGGGACAGGATACGAGCAGTACTTC; clone size: NA; D gene: TRBD1; V gene: TRBV12-5; J gene: TRBJ2-7
CDR3 protein: CASSEGRLSNQPQHF; CDR3 DNA: TGTGCCAGCAGTGAGGGGAGACTTAGCAATCAGCCCCAGCATTTT; clone size: NA; D gene: NA; V gene: TRBV2; J gene: TRBJ1-5
CDR3 protein: CASSQGQLNTEAFF; CDR3 DNA: TGTGCCAGCAGCCAGGGACAGCTAAACACTGAAGCTTTCTTT; clone size: NA; D gene: TRBD1; V gene: TRBV6-5; J gene: TRBJ1-1
CDR3 protein: CASSELQGNEKLFF; CDR3 DNA: TGTGCCAGCAGTGAATTACAGGGCAATGAAAAACTGTTTTTT; clone size: NA; D gene: NA; V gene: TRBV6-1; J gene: TRBJ1-4
CDR3 protein: CASSPPQGATEAFF; CDR3 DNA: TGTGCCAGCTCACCCCCCCAGGGGGCCACTGAAGCTTTCTTT; clone size: NA; D gene: TRBD1; V gene: TRBV18; J gene: TRBJ1-1
CDR3 protein: CASISGGLGTEAFF; CDR3 DNA: TGTGCCAGCATTTCGGGGGGGCTGGGGACTGAAGCTTTCTTT; clone size: NA; D gene: NA; V gene: TRBV6-6; J gene: TRBJ1-1
CDR3 protein: CASTPTVNTGELFF; CDR3 DNA: TGTGCCAGCACGCCGACAGTGAACACCGGGGAGCTGTTTTTT; clone size: NA; D gene: NA; V gene: TRBV6-6; J gene: TRBJ2-2
CDR3 protein: CASSAPLSDREGGAYEQYF; CDR3 DNA: TGTGCCAGCAGCGCGCCCCTCTCGGACAGGGAAGGAGGCGCCTACGAGCAGTACTTC; clone size: NA; D gene: TRBD1; V gene: TRBV9; J gene: TRBJ2-7
CDR3 protein: CASRLAGTDTQYF; CDR3 DNA: TGTGCCAGCAGACTGGCAGGGACAGATACGCAGTATTTT; clone size: NA; D gene: NA; V gene: TRBV5-4; J gene: TRBJ2-3
CDR3 protein: CSVGGETQYF; CDR3 DNA: TGCAGCGTTGGAGGGGAGACCCAGTACTTC; clone size: NA; D gene: NA; V gene: TRBV29-1; J gene: TRBJ2-5
CDR3 protein: CASSLEPATNEKLFF; CDR3 DNA: TGTGCCAGCAGCTTGGAGCCCGCAACTAATGAAAAACTGTTTTTT; clone size: NA; D gene: NA; V gene: TRBV5-5; J gene: TRBJ1-4
CDR3 protein: CASSEALQSGVFGETQYF; CDR3 DNA: TGTGCCAGCAGTGAAGCGCTTCAGTCGGGGGTCTTTGGGGAGACCCAGTACTTC; clone size: NA; D gene: NA; V gene: TRBV6-1; J gene: TRBJ2-5
CDR3 protein: CASSFQSGYGNTIYF; CDR3 DNA: TGTGCCAGCAGCTTCCAATCAGGGTACGGAAACACCATATATTTT; clone size: NA; D gene: NA; V gene: TRBV5-5; J gene: TRBJ1-3
CDR3 protein: CASSEQGQGGIQYF; CDR3 DNA: TGTGCCAGCAGTGAACAGGGGCAGGGGGGCATTCAGTACTTC; clone size: NA; D gene: NA; V gene: TRBV6-1; J gene: TRBJ2-4
CDR3 protein: CASSLGSAGGIGSPLHF; CDR3 DNA: TGTGCCAGCAGCTTAGGATCGGCAGGAGGTATAGGTTCACCCCTCCACTTT; clone size: NA; D gene: NA; V gene: TRBV7-6; J gene: TRBJ1-6
CDR3 protein: CASSTPRAGGLFSTDTQYF; CDR3 DNA: TGTGCCAGTAGTACTCCCCGGGCGGGGGGACTGTTCTCCACAGATACGCAGTATTTT; clone size: NA; D gene: TRBD2; V gene: TRBV19; J gene: TRBJ2-3
CDR3 protein: CASSWQGGSGGADTQYF; CDR3 DNA: TGTGCCAGCAGCTGGCAGGGAGGTAGCGGGGGTGCAGATACGCAGTATTTT; clone size: NA; D gene: TRBD2; V gene: TRBV7-3; J gene: TRBJ2-3
CDR3 protein: CASSITLGNYEQYF; CDR3 DNA: TGTGCCAGTAGTATTACTCTCGGGAACTACGAGCAGTACTTC; clone size: NA; D gene: NA; V gene: TRBV19; J gene: TRBJ2-7
CDR3 protein: CASTRRGNTIYF; CDR3 DNA: TGTGCCAGCACCCGCCGGGGAAACACCATATATTTT; clone size: NA; D gene: NA; V gene: TRBV13; J gene: TRBJ1-3
CDR3 protein: CASSRRDRREAFF; CDR3 DNA: TGTGCCAGCAGTCGTCGGGACAGGAGAGAAGCTTTCTTT; clone size: NA; D gene: TRBD1; V gene: TRBV6-5; J gene: TRBJ1-1
CDR3 protein: CASSPIIDTAGGYTF; CDR3 DNA: TGTGCCAGCTCACCGATTATTGACACGGCAGGAGGCTACACCTTC; clone size: NA; D gene: NA; V gene: TRBV18; J gene: TRBJ1-2
CDR3 protein: CASSLYSGLAGSSTDTQYF; CDR3 DNA: TGTGCCAGCAGTTTATATAGCGGCTTAGCGGGATCTAGCACAGATACGCAGTATTTT; clone size: NA; D gene: TRBD2; V gene: TRBV27; J gene: TRBJ2-3
CDR3 protein: CASSLETGILAFF; CDR3 DNA: TGCGCCAGCAGCTTGGAAACAGGGATTTTAGCTTTCTTT; clone size: NA; D gene: NA; V gene: TRBV5-1; J gene: TRBJ1-1
CDR3 protein: CASSLDGGEQFF; CDR3 DNA: TGTGCCAGCAGCTTAGATGGGGGCGAGCAGTTCTTC; clone size: NA; D gene: NA; V gene: TRBV11-2; J gene: TRBJ2-1